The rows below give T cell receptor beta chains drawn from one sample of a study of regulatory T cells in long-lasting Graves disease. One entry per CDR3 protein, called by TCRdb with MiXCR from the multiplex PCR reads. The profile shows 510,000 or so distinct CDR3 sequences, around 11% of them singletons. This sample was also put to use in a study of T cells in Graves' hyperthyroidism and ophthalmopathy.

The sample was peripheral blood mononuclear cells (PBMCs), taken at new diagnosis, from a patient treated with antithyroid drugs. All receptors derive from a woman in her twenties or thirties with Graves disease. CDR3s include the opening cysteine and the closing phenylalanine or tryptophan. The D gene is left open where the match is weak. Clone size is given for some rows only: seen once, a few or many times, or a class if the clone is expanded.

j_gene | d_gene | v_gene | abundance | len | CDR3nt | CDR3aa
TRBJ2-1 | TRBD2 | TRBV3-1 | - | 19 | TGTGCCAGCAGCCAAGTTTACCTTAGACTAGCGGGAGACTCCTATGAGCAGTTCTTC | CASSQVYLRLAGDSYEQFF
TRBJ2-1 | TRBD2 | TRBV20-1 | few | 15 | TGCAGTGCTAGCGTGGCGATAGCGGGAGGAAATGAGCAGTTCTTC | CSASVAIAGGNEQFF
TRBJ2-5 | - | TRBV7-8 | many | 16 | TGTGCCAGCAGCTTAGCCCCGGGGACGTTCCAAGAGACCCAGTACTTC | CASSLAPGTFQETQYF
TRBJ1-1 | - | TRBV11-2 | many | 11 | TGTGCCAGCAGCTTAGATCTGAAAGCTTTCTTT | CASSLDLKAFF
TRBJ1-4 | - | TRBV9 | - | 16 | TGTGCCAGCAGCCGCGGCGACAGGACCGTTAATGAAAAACTGTTTTTT | CASSRGDRTVNEKLFF
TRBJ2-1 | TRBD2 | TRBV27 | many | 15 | TGTGCCAGCAGTCAGCGGGAGAGGTCCTACAATGAGCAGTTCTTC | CASSQRERSYNEQFF
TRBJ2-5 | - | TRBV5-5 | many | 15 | TGTGCCAGCAGCTTTTCTTGGGGTCTCGAAGAGACCCAGTACTTC | CASSFSWGLEETQYF
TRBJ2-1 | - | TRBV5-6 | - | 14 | TGTGCCAGCAGCGACCTTCGGGGAGTCGATGAGCAGTTCTTC | CASSDLRGVDEQFF
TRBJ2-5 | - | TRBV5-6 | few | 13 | TGTGCCAGCAGCCGATCTCCCCAAGAGACCCAGTACTTC | CASSRSPQETQYF
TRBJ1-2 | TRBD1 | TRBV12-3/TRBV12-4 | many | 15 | TGTGCCAGCAGAAGACAGACAGGGGACAGCTATGGCTACACCTTC | CASRRQTGDSYGYTF
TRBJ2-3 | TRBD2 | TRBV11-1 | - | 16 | TGTGCCAGCAGCTTAGGGCCAGCGGGGAACGGAGATACGCAGTATTTT | CASSLGPAGNGDTQYF